These 20 T cell receptor beta chains came from one sample sequenced in a study of STAT5B mutations in CD4+ large granular lymphocyte leukemia. The assay was immunoSEQ multiplex PCR, and TCRdb's table has in-frame clones only and misses some. In the table there are 30,000 to 40,000 clones, more than 55% of which are singletons. The sequenced sample was CD4+ T cells from blood buffy coats. The receptors were gathered from a human donor in good health.

The V call is TRBV7-8, the J call TRBJ1-2; no clear D. The CDR3 sequence is 13 residues long. From germline, CDR1 is SGHVS and CDR2 FQNEAQ. Trimming took 0 bases from V and 3 from J, leaving 5 bases between them. CDR3 coding DNA: TGTGCCAGCAGCTTAGCGGGCGACTATGGCTACACCTTC. As protein: CASSLAGDYGYTF.

The genes are TRBV7-2 and TRBJ2-3; TRBD1 or TRBD2 may be the D gene (5 bases each). The CDR3 spans 16 residues. V was pared by 4 bases and J by 3 bases, with 17 bases between. CDR1 is SGHTA, CDR2 FQGNSA, per germline. The CDR3 loop is CASSSTSGARTDTQYF. For the CDR3, the DNA is TGTGCCAGCAGCTCCACCTCCGGGGCGAGGACAGATACGCAGTATTTT.

This clone was recorded only once. J is TRBJ2-7 and V is TRBV5-1, with D perhaps TRBD1 or TRBD2 (6 bases each). The germline CDR1 and CDR2 sequences are SGHRS and YFSETQ. This CDR3 has 15 residues. Trimming stripped 4 bases from V and 1 base from J, with 15 bases between. The CDR3 sequence: CASSPRGAVSYEQYF. The CDR3 DNA reads as TGCGCCAGCAGCCCAAGGGGGGCGGTATCCTACGAGCAGTACTTC.

This clone showed up just a few times. The CDR3, as DNA: TGTGCCAGCAGGGTTACACTACGGGACGCTTTCTTT. Its translation: CASRVTLRDAFF. V and J are TRBV6-1 and TRBJ1-1, with D tentatively TRBD1 (5 bases). Trimming pared 6 bases from V and 11 bases from J, leaving 16 bases between. Germline CDR1 and CDR2: MNHNS and SASEGT. CDR3 length: 12 residues.

The chain is built from TRBV15 and TRBJ2-1, with D tentatively TRBD1 (6 bases). V was shortened by 5 bases and J by 5 bases, with 10 bases between the two germline ends. Germline V gene data show CDR1 as LNHNV and CDR2 as YYDKDF (reference sequence). This CDR3 comprises 13 residues. The CDR3 region is CATSGRDNNEQFF. Here the CDR3 DNA reads TGTGCCACCAGCGGCCGGGACAACAATGAGCAGTTCTTC.

This sequence joins TRBV7-8 and TRBJ1-6; a possible D gene is TRBD1 (5 bases). Trimming stripped 5 bases from V and 7 bases from J, with 15 bases between. Germline CDR1 is SGHVS and CDR2 is FQNEAQ. This CDR3 is built from 15 residues. The CDR3 spells CASSPPDTRNSPLHF. The CDR3 DNA follows: TGTGCCAGCAGCCCCCCGGACACGAGGAATTCACCCCTCCACTTT.

The rearrangement links TRBV6-1 to TRBJ1-5, with 7 bases fitting TRBD1. The germline gives CDR1 MNHNS, CDR2 SASEGT. V shed 8 bases and J 2 bases; nucleotides not matched to a gene: 9. There are 15 residues in the CDR3. Written as DNA, the CDR3 is TGTGCCAGCCGATTAGAGGGACAGCGCAATCAGCCCCAGCATTTT. This codes for CASRLEGQRNQPQHF.

The rearrangement uses TRBV6-1 and TRBJ1-1, with D hard to call. The CDR3 length is 13 residues. Trimming took off 1 base at V and 0 bases at J, with 3 bases between the two ends. CDR1 and CDR2 from the germline V gene are MNHNS and SASEGT. The CDR3 loop reads CASSEGVNTEAFF. The CDR3 bases are TGTGCCAGCAGTGAAGGAGTGAACACTGAAGCTTTCTTT.

This rearrangement joins TRBV18 to TRBJ2-7; 8 positions agree with TRBD1. Germline trimming cut 4 bases from V and 5 bases from J; bases unmatched to any gene: 7. The CDR3 is 14 residues long. The germline V gene encodes CDR1 KGHSH and CDR2 LQKENI. In DNA form, the CDR3 reads TGTGCCAGCTCACTGCAGGGGGCTCTCGACGAGCAGTACTTC. It specifies CASSLQGALDEQYF.

The rearrangement uses TRBV21-1 and TRBJ2-7; the table gives TRBD2 as D, unverified against the DNA. TRBV21-1 is given as a pseudogene. This CDR3 has 8 residues. The CDR3 sequence: CASNCRYF. In DNA form, the CDR3 reads TGTGCCAGCAACTGCCGGTACTTC.

The V gene is TRBV25-1, the J gene TRBJ2-1; no firm D call. V was pared by 1 base and J by 3 bases, with 7 bases between. This CDR3 region has 14 residues. Germline V gene lookup returns CDR1 MGHDK and CDR2 SYGVNS. This CDR3 reads CASSELAGYNEQFF. The CDR3 DNA reads as TGTGCCAGCAGTGAATTGGCAGGCTACAATGAGCAGTTCTTC.

The V call is TRBV5-4, the J call TRBJ2-3; TRBD2 matches 8 bases. CDR1 is SGHNT, CDR2 YYREEE, per germline (reference sequence). V shed 1 base, J shed 3 bases, and the junction held 4 bases outside the gene matches. CDR3 size: 15 residues. In DNA, the CDR3 is TGTGCCAGCAGCTTGCGGGGGGGGCAGACAGATACGCAGTATTTT. Encoded protein: CASSLRGGQTDTQYF.

The chain links TRBV19 to TRBJ1-5; TRBD1 might be the D (5 bases). V was pared by 8 bases and J by 10 bases, with 12 bases between. Germline V gives CDR1 LNHDA, CDR2 SQIVND (reference sequence). This CDR3 is 11 amino acids long. The CDR3 region has the DNA TGTGCCAGTCACTCATGGGGCCCCCAGCATTTT. It translates to CASHSWGPQHF.

V gene TRBV10-3 combines with J gene TRBJ2-7, with 8 bases that match TRBD2. Germline loops: CDR1 ENHRY, CDR2 SYGVKD. The length of the CDR3 is 13 residues. J lost 0 bases, V lost 8 bases, and 3 bases had no gene match. CDR3 region: CAIGGTSSYEQYF. CDR3 nucleotides: TGTGCCATCGGAGGGACTAGCTCCTACGAGCAGTACTTC.

The V gene is TRBV18, the J gene TRBJ1-2, with a tentative D call TRBD1 (6 bases). Deletions cut 3 bases from V and 5 bases from J, with 16 bases between. The CDR3 is 15 residues long. The germline CDR1 and CDR2 sequences are KGHSH and LQKENI. This CDR3 reads CASSPQGQGGYGYTF. The CDR3 nucleotides read TGTGCCAGCTCACCGCAGGGCCAAGGGGGTTATGGCTACACCTTC.

For the CDR3, the DNA is TGTGCCAGCAGCTTAGGAGGGACAGCCTCTGGAAACACCATATATTTT. Amino acids: CASSLGGTASGNTIYF. V gene TRBV7-2 combines with J gene TRBJ1-3; 7 bases map to TRBD1. CDR1 SGHTA and CDR2 FQGNSA come from the germline V gene. V lost 1 base and J lost 0; bases outside the gene matches: 3. There are 16 residues in the CDR3.

This clone was seen only a few times. The chain employs TRBV13 and TRBJ2-3; TRBD1 is a possible D gene (5 bases). Trimming took 8 bases from V and 6 from J, leaving 15 bases between them. Germline CDR1 and CDR2: PRHDT and FYEKMQ (reference sequence). The CDR3 loop spans 13 amino acids. This CDR3 is CASQQGNMDTQYF. CDR3 coding DNA: TGTGCCAGCCAGCAGGGAAATATGGATACGCAGTATTTT.

The chain joins TRBV2 to TRBJ1-2, with D tentatively TRBD1 (5 bases). The CDR3 loop spans 15 amino acids. V was clipped by 6 bases and J by 8 bases, with 22 bases between them. Germline V CDR1 and CDR2: SNHLY, FYNNEI. The CDR3 here is CASSAPGGSREGYTF. DNA of the CDR3: TGTGCCAGCAGCGCACCTGGGGGTTCTCGGGAAGGCTACACCTTC.

The chain recombines TRBV7-3 with TRBJ1-1; D not certain. CDR1 is SGHTA and CDR2 is FQGTGA in the germline V gene. V was clipped by 2 bases and J by 1 base, with 8 bases between them. The CDR3 totals 14 residues. CDR3: CASSLYGPNTEAFF. CDR3 nucleotides: TGTGCCAGCAGCTTATACGGACCGAACACTGAAGCTTTCTTT.

This chain connects TRBV7-9 to TRBJ2-2; TRBD1 might be the D (5 bases). Germline lookup yields CDR1 SEHNR and CDR2 FQNEAQ (reference sequence). The length of the CDR3 is 14 residues. The V gene lost 1 base and the J gene lost 2 bases, with 5 bases spanning the gap. The CDR3 protein is CASSLGGNTGELFF. The CDR3 DNA follows: TGTGCCAGCAGCTTAGGGGGCAACACCGGGGAGCTGTTTTTT.